These T cell receptor beta chains were read from a single sample in a study of post-analysis software for immune sequencing data. Using its own MiXCR run on the PCR reads, TCRdb lists one record per CDR3 protein. The sample holds about 460,000 distinct CDR3 sequences, 40% to 55% seen once. The sequenced sample consisted of blood. These receptors all stem from a girl aged 10-17 years with multiple sclerosis. The CDR3 runs from the conserved cysteine through the conserved F or W. Each record gives: D gene, J gene, clone size, V gene, CDR3 DNA, CDR3 protein. The D gene is left open where the match is weak. A row's size may be missing; if present it is once, few, many or a size class.

D: .
J: TRBJ2-4
size: few
V: TRBV29-1
DNA: .
CDR3: CSVGIGTGYYERYF

D: TRBD2
J: TRBJ2-7
size: .
V: TRBV6-5
DNA: TGTGCCAGCAGTCGACTAGCGGGAGTCAGAAGCTACGAGCAGTACTTC
CDR3: CASSRLAGVRSYEQYF

D: .
J: TRBJ2-5
size: .
V: TRBV14
DNA: TGTGCCAGCAGCCAAGCACAGGGGAGGTCTGGGACCCAGTACTTC
CDR3: CASSQAQGRSGTQYF

D: .
J: TRBJ2-5
size: .
V: TRBV29-1
DNA: TGCAGCGCCGGGTGGCTCGCAGAGACCCAGTACTTC
CDR3: CSAGWLAETQYF

D: TRBD2
J: TRBJ2-5
size: few
V: TRBV20-1
DNA: TGCAGTGCTCTCGCGACTAGCGGGGAAGAGACCCAGTACTTC
CDR3: CSALATSGEETQYF

D: .
J: TRBJ2-3
size: .
V: TRBV7-2
DNA: TGTGCCAGCAGCTTAACAGACTCCCTTTATAGCACAGATACGCAGTATTTT
CDR3: CASSLTDSLYSTDTQYF

D: .
J: TRBJ2-7
size: .
V: TRBV29-1
DNA: TGCAGCGTTGTTAGGACTACGACCCACGAGCAGTACTTC
CDR3: CSVVRTTTHEQYF

D: TRBD2
J: TRBJ2-1
size: .
V: TRBV20-1
DNA: TGCAGTGCTACCCGAATCGGACTAGCGGTCCTCTACAATGAGCAGTTCTTC
CDR3: CSATRIGLAVLYNEQFF

D: TRBD1
J: TRBJ2-3
size: .
V: TRBV4-1
DNA: TGCGCCAGCAGCCTTGTGACAGGGGCAGATACGCAGTATTTT
CDR3: CASSLVTGADTQYF

D: TRBD2
J: TRBJ2-1
size: few
V: TRBV5-1
DNA: TGCGCCAGCACCCTGACTAGCGGGTCCTACAATGAGCAGTTCTTC
CDR3: CASTLTSGSYNEQFF

D: .
J: TRBJ2-3
size: .
V: TRBV20-1
DNA: TGCAGTGCGGTTAAAGGCGGGGCGCCAACAGATACGCAGTATTTT
CDR3: CSAVKGGAPTDTQYF

D: .
J: TRBJ1-5
size: .
V: TRBV4-1
DNA: TGCGCCAGCGGGCAAGAAGGGGGTTTGAATCAGCCCCAGCATTTT
CDR3: CASGQEGGLNQPQHF

D: TRBD2
J: TRBJ2-7
size: .
V: TRBV20-1
DNA: TGCAGTGCTAGGACCCCTAGCGGGAGTTCAGATGAGCAGTACTTC
CDR3: CSARTPSGSSDEQYF

D: TRBD2
J: TRBJ2-1
size: few
V: TRBV7-2
DNA: TGTGCCAGCAGCCCAACAGGGACTAGCGCTTACAATGAGCAGTTCTTC
CDR3: CASSPTGTSAYNEQFF

D: .
J: TRBJ1-5
size: .
V: TRBV10-1
DNA: TGCGCCAGCAGCCTGGATCGCGCTTCTGGGGGCAATCAGCCCCAGCATTTT
CDR3: CASSLDRASGGNQPQHF

D: TRBD2
J: TRBJ2-4
size: .
V: TRBV4-3
DNA: TGCGCCAGCAGCCAAGACCAGGGACTAGAAAACATTCAGTACTTC
CDR3: CASSQDQGLENIQYF

D: .
J: TRBJ1-1
size: .
V: TRBV28
DNA: TGTGCCAGCAGCCCCTCAGGGAGAGAAGCTTTCTTT
CDR3: CASSPSGREAFF

D: .
J: TRBJ2-5
size: .
V: TRBV25-1
DNA: TGTGCCAGCGGAAGGGAAGAGACCCAGTACTTC
CDR3: CASGREETQYF

D: .
J: TRBJ2-6
size: .
V: TRBV6-6
DNA: TGTGCCAGCAGATACATTACGGAGGTGTCTGGGGCCAACGTCCTGACTTTC
CDR3: CASRYITEVSGANVLTF

D: .
J: TRBJ2-7
size: .
V: TRBV28
DNA: TGTGCCAGCAGTTTCCTGACAGGGAGGAACAACGAGCAGTACTTC
CDR3: CASSFLTGRNNEQYF

D: .
J: TRBJ1-1
size: .
V: TRBV6-1
DNA: TGTGCCAGCAGACCCTACCGGGGGAAACCGAACACTGAAGCTTTCTTT
CDR3: CASRPYRGKPNTEAFF

D: TRBD2
J: TRBJ2-7
size: .
V: TRBV27
DNA: TGTGCCAGCAGTTTAACCTCAGCGGGATCCTACAATGAGCAGTACTTC
CDR3: CASSLTSAGSYNEQYF

D: TRBD2
J: TRBJ2-1
size: .
V: TRBV3-1
DNA: TGTGCCAGCAGCTCCCGTACAACTAGCGGGAGATGGAATGAGCAGTTCTTC
CDR3: CASSSRTTSGRWNEQFF

D: .
J: TRBJ2-7
size: .
V: TRBV15
DNA: TGTGCCACCAGCAGTATTAGGACCGTTCCCTACGAGCAGTACTTC
CDR3: CATSSIRTVPYEQYF

D: TRBD1
J: TRBJ1-5
size: .
V: TRBV12-3/TRBV12-4
DNA: TGTGCCAGCAGTCTCAGACAGGGTCTAAGCAATCAGCCCCAGCATTTT
CDR3: CASSLRQGLSNQPQHF

D: .
J: TRBJ2-1
size: .
V: TRBV7-6
DNA: TGTGCCAGCAGCTTACGCGGAGACTACAATGAGCAGTTCTTC
CDR3: CASSLRGDYNEQFF

D: TRBD2
J: TRBJ2-7
size: few
V: TRBV20-1
DNA: TGCAGTGCTAGAGGGCCTAGCGGATCCTACGAGCAGTACTTC
CDR3: CSARGPSGSYEQYF

D: .
J: TRBJ1-2
size: .
V: TRBV11-2
DNA: TGTGCCAGCAGCTTAGTCCCCGGGGGCTACACCTTC
CDR3: CASSLVPGGYTF

D: TRBD2
J: TRBJ2-1
size: few
V: TRBV6-6
DNA: TGTGCCAGCAGTTACGAGGGACTAGCGGTAACGAGCAATGAGCAGTTCTTC
CDR3: CASSYEGLAVTSNEQFF

D: TRBD2
J: TRBJ2-2
size: .
V: TRBV20-1
DNA: TGCAGTGCTGCGGGAGTGATGGCCGGGGAGCTGTTTTTT
CDR3: CSAAGVMAGELFF

D: TRBD2
J: TRBJ2-1
size: few
V: TRBV6-4
DNA: TGTGCCAGCAGTGACGCGGCGGGGGGATACAATGAGCAGTTCTTC
CDR3: CASSDAAGGYNEQFF

D: TRBD2
J: TRBJ2-1
size: .
V: TRBV3-1
DNA: TGTGCCAGCAGCCCCCTCGTAGCGGGGGGCTCCAATGAGCAGTTCTTC
CDR3: CASSPLVAGGSNEQFF

D: TRBD2
J: TRBJ2-3
size: few
V: TRBV27
DNA: TGTGCCAGCAGTCGACTAGCGGGGTACACAGATACGCAGTATTTT
CDR3: CASSRLAGYTDTQYF

D: .
J: TRBJ2-5
size: .
V: TRBV20-1
DNA: TGCAGTGCCACCCCGAACCGGGGCCCGGCAGAGACCCAGTACTTC
CDR3: CSATPNRGPAETQYF

D: .
J: TRBJ2-5
size: few
V: TRBV29-1
DNA: TGCAGCGGGAGTCCGGAGGAGACCCAGTACTTC
CDR3: CSGSPEETQYF

D: .
J: TRBJ2-1
size: .
V: TRBV3-1
DNA: TGTGCCAGCAGCCAAGATAAGGGTTGGTATGAGCAGTTCTTC
CDR3: CASSQDKGWYEQFF

D: TRBD1
J: TRBJ2-2
size: .
V: TRBV12-3/TRBV12-4
DNA: TGTGCCAGCAGTGCACAGGGGGCGCGAACCGGGGAGCTGTTTTTT
CDR3: CASSAQGARTGELFF

D: .
J: TRBJ1-2
size: .
V: TRBV5-1
DNA: TGCGCCAGCAGCCCCATGACAGTAGGTTATGGCTACACCTTC
CDR3: CASSPMTVGYGYTF

D: .
J: TRBJ2-3
size: .
V: TRBV29-1
DNA: TGCAGCGTTGACAGAAAAAGACAGAGTACGCAGTATTTT
CDR3: CSVDRKRQSTQYF

D: .
J: TRBJ2-7
size: .
V: TRBV7-3
DNA: TGTGCCACCAGCCGGGCTAGAGGTCGCGAGCAGTACTTC
CDR3: CATSRARGREQYF

D: .
J: TRBJ2-5
size: .
V: TRBV25-1
DNA: TGTGCCAGCAGTGAATACGCGGGATCGGAGACCCAGTACTTC
CDR3: CASSEYAGSETQYF

D: .
J: TRBJ2-5
size: many
V: TRBV20-1
DNA: TGCAGTGCCCCAAAGCGGAACAGGGTGTTCCAAGAGACCCAGTACTTC
CDR3: CSAPKRNRVFQETQYF

D: TRBD2
J: TRBJ2-3
size: .
V: TRBV4-3
DNA: TGCGCCAGCAGCCAAGGGCTAGCGGGAGCAAAAAATACGCAGTATTTT
CDR3: CASSQGLAGAKNTQYF

D: TRBD2
J: TRBJ2-1
size: few
V: TRBV5-1
DNA: TGCGCCAGCAGCCTGGTAGGCGGGAGAAACGTCTACAATGAGCAGTTCTTC
CDR3: CASSLVGGRNVYNEQFF

D: .
J: TRBJ2-7
size: .
V: TRBV7-2
DNA: TGTGCCAGCAGCCTACCCGTGGATCACCCAAGCTCCTACGAGCAGTACTTC
CDR3: CASSLPVDHPSSYEQYF

D: .
J: TRBJ1-2
size: .
V: TRBV7-3
DNA: TGTGCCGGCAGCTCTGGGACGGGGAACTATGGCTACACCTTC
CDR3: CAGSSGTGNYGYTF

D: .
J: TRBJ1-2
size: .
V: TRBV5-1
DNA: TGCGCCAGCAGCTTGGAACCAGGGCATGGCTACACCTTC
CDR3: CASSLEPGHGYTF

D: TRBD2
J: TRBJ2-1
size: few
V: TRBV27
DNA: TGTGCCAGCAGTTTATATCAGCGGGAGGGTTCGCACAATGAGCAGTTCTTC
CDR3: CASSLYQREGSHNEQFF

D: TRBD1
J: TRBJ2-3
size: many
V: TRBV20-1
DNA: TGCAGTGCTAGAGGACAGGGCGGCACAGATACGCAGTATTTT
CDR3: CSARGQGGTDTQYF

D: .
J: TRBJ1-5
size: .
V: TRBV20-1
DNA: TGCAGTGCTAGAGATCGCTCGGGCAATCAGCCCCAGCATTTT
CDR3: CSARDRSGNQPQHF

D: .
J: TRBJ2-1
size: few
V: TRBV29-1
DNA: TGCAGCGTCGTGGGACTGACTAGGACGGTCCCCAATGAGCAGTTCTTC
CDR3: CSVVGLTRTVPNEQFF

D: TRBD2
J: TRBJ2-1
size: .
V: TRBV28
DNA: TGTGCCAGCAGTTTGTCCGCTAGCGGGAGCTACAATGAGCAGTTCTTC
CDR3: CASSLSASGSYNEQFF

D: .
J: TRBJ2-5
size: .
V: TRBV27
DNA: TGTGCCAGCAGTTTATACAGCCTATCCCAAGAGACCCAGTACTTC
CDR3: CASSLYSLSQETQYF

D: .
J: TRBJ2-3
size: .
V: TRBV7-8
DNA: TGTACCAGCAGCTTACCGTACCCGGGAGCAACAGATACGCAGTATTTT
CDR3: CTSSLPYPGATDTQYF

D: .
J: TRBJ2-5
size: .
V: TRBV6-5
DNA: TGTGCCAGCAGTTACGTGAGACAAGAGACCCAGTACTTC
CDR3: CASSYVRQETQYF

D: .
J: TRBJ2-7
size: few
V: TRBV21-1
DNA: TGTGCCAGCAGCAACCGACAGGGTTACGAGCAGTACTTC
CDR3: CASSNRQGYEQYF

D: .
J: TRBJ1-2
size: .
V: TRBV20-1
DNA: TGCAGTGCTAGCCCGACCGACCTCAGTGGCTACACCTTC
CDR3: CSASPTDLSGYTF

D: .
J: TRBJ2-7
size: .
V: TRBV20-1
DNA: TGCAGTGCTAGAGGACGAACAGGGACCTACGAGCAGTACTTC
CDR3: CSARGRTGTYEQYF

D: TRBD1
J: TRBJ2-1
size: .
V: TRBV28
DNA: TGTGCCAGCAGGGGACAGGGGCCACTATATAGCTACAATGAGCAGTTCTTC
CDR3: CASRGQGPLYSYNEQFF